This T cell receptor beta chain was observed in a study of Graves' ophthalmopathy and Graves' hyperthyroidism. From germline, CDR1 is SGHTA and CDR2 FQGNSA. CDR3 size: 17 residues. The V gene end was trimmed by 1 base and the J gene end by 0 bases; junction bases not matched to a gene: 5. RNA transcripts were the source from which TCR beta CDR3 regions were amplified. HTBI primers primed a first-round RT-PCR, and a second-round multiplex PCR followed. TCRdb re-derived calls from the multiplex PCR reads in MiXCR, one entry per CDR3 protein. The sample holds 200,000 to 250,000 distinct CDR3 sequences, roughly 50% seen once. This clonotype appeared a few times.

Sequencing was performed on peripheral blood. The rearrangement links TRBV7-2 to TRBJ2-2; 7 positions match TRBD2. The TCR originated in an adult man with Graves' ophthalmopathy. Written as DNA, the CDR3 is TGTGCCAGCAGCTTAGATCCTAGCGGAACGAACACCGGGGAGCTGTTTTTT. Translating gives CASSLDPSGTNTGELFF. Together with reference TRBV7-2 and TRBJ2-2, the CDR3 gives the full variable domain: GAGVSQSPSNKVTEKGKDVELRCDPISGHTALYWYRQSLGQGLEFLIYFQGNSAPDKSGLPSDRFSAERTGGSVSTLTIQRTQQEDSAVYLCASSLDPSGTNTGELFFGEGSRLTVL.